These 18 T cell receptor beta chains share one sample of origin, sequenced in a study of identical twins (dated by TCRdb to the mid-2010s). Library generation was performed with 5' RACE. Sequencing took place on an Illumina HiSeq 2000. Through fastp at Q25 and MiXCR, TCRdb rebuilt clones from the public reads, retaining in-frame beta chains. Each entry merges the rows of one CDR3 protein and shows their most common DNA and genes. In all, the sample holds more than 650,000 distinct CDR3 sequences, and 5.5% to 6.5% of those were seen once. The ten largest clones add up to under 2% of the sample. The specimen sequenced was naive T cells sorted from blood. The cell subset or site label corresponds to: cells isolated with a human naive T-cell isolation kit. Receptor source: a man between 18 and 29 years old in good health.

In its sample, this clonotype was seen many times. The chain joins TRBV27 to TRBJ2-1; D possibly uses TRBD1 or TRBD2 (5 bases each). Trimming shortened V by 6 bases and J by 9 bases, and 12 bases separated the two germline ends. The CDR3 is 12 residues long. Germline V CDR1 and CDR2: MNHEY, SMNVEV (reference sequence). The CDR3: CASSSTGTEQFF. CDR3 in DNA: TGTGCCAGCAGCTCAACCGGGACTGAGCAGTTCTTC.

This clonotype was picked up many times. The V and J genes are TRBV4-3 and TRBJ2-1; the D gene is possibly TRBD1 (6 bases). Trimming cost V 10 bases and J 7 bases, with 14 bases left between them. Germline CDR1 LGHNA, CDR2 YSLEER. CDR3 length equals 12 residues. In DNA, the CDR3 is TGCGCCACCTGCGTTACAGGGAATGAGCAGTTCTTC. Amino acid sequence: CATCVTGNEQFF.

This clonotype has more than one count but fewer than ten. V gene TRBV19 combines with J gene TRBJ2-1, with D perhaps TRBD2 (5 bases). CDR1 and CDR2 from the germline V gene are LNHDA and SQIVND (reference sequence). The CDR3 is made up of 16 amino acids. Trimming removed 6 bases at V and 3 bases at J, with 18 bases between. CDR3 nucleotides: TGTGCCAGTAGAGGTTTTGGACGGGATGACTACAATGAGCAGTTCTTC. Residues: CASRGFGRDDYNEQFF.

In this sample, this clonotype turned up many times. The CDR3 protein is CASSFLRAVTQYF. CDR3 in DNA: TGTGCCAGCAGTTTTCTCCGGGCTGTGACCCAGTACTTC. The chain uses TRBV12-3 or TRBV12-4 and TRBJ2-5, with D unclear. This CDR3 has 13 amino acids. V lost 3 bases and J lost 7, with 12 bases in between.

This clonotype has a handful of counts. The chain joins TRBV5-5 to TRBJ2-5; D ambiguous. The germline V gene encodes CDR1 SGHKS and CDR2 YYEKEE (reference sequence). CDR3 length: 11 amino acids. With 6 bases removed from V and 5 bases from J, the gap between germline ends came to 8 bases. DNA for the CDR3: TGTGCCAGCACTCTGTCGGAGACCCAGTACTTC. It specifies CASTLSETQYF.

The chain uses TRBV12-3 or TRBV12-4 and TRBJ2-5; D not certain. The CDR3 covers 13 residues. Trimming shortened V by 5 bases and J by 3 bases, and 10 bases separated the two germline ends. CDR3 nucleotide sequence: TGTGCCAGCAGTCCGACCCGCAAAGAGACCCAGTACTTC. Its protein product is CASSPTRKETQYF.

This clonotype showed up many times. The chain links TRBV27 to TRBJ2-1, with 8 bases lining up with TRBD2. The CDR3 length is 13 residues. Germline assignment: CDR1 MNHEY and CDR2 SMNVEV (reference sequence). Unmatched junction bases numbered 4, after V lost 7 bases and J lost 5 bases. The CDR3 loop reads CASNLAGNNEQFF. The DNA for the CDR3 is TGTGCCAGCAACCTAGCGGGTAACAATGAGCAGTTCTTC.

This clonotype was seen a handful of times. V gene TRBV6-1 combines with J gene TRBJ2-7; 7 nucleotides agree with TRBD1. Germline loops: CDR1 MNHNS, CDR2 SASEGT. With 5 bases clipped from V and 4 bases from J, the junction kept 5 bases outside the gene matches. The CDR3 loop spans 13 amino acids. In DNA form, the CDR3 reads TGTGCCAGCAGTCATGGGACAGAATACGAGCAGTACTTC. Translating it yields CASSHGTEYEQYF.

The chain employs TRBV5-1 and TRBJ2-2; D may be TRBD2 (6 bases). Trimming took 7 bases from V and 1 from J, leaving 11 bases between them. In germline, CDR1 is SGHRS, CDR2 YFSETQ. The CDR3 covers 14 residues. The CDR3 nucleotides are TGCGCCAGCCAATTTAGCGGGAACACCGGGGAGCTGTTTTTT. This gives the protein CASQFSGNTGELFF.

There are many counts of this clonotype. J is TRBJ2-5 and V is TRBV24-1, with unresolved D. CDR3 length equals 17 residues. CDR1 and CDR2 from the germline V gene are KGHDR and SFDVKD. Trimming removed 2 bases at V and 2 bases at J, with 17 bases between. The CDR3 loop reads CATSDSPRRQLQETQYF. CDR3 sequence (DNA): TGTGCCACCAGTGATTCGCCCCGCCGGCAGCTTCAAGAGACCCAGTACTTC.

The chain couples TRBV19 to TRBJ2-1, with 8 positions matching TRBD1. Germline V gene lookup returns CDR1 LNHDA and CDR2 SQIVND (reference sequence). This CDR3 is 16 amino acids long. Trimming removed 5 bases from V and 2 bases from J; junction bases left unmatched: 8. CDR3 DNA: TGTGCCAGTAGTCCCCAGGGGGCGCGGGCCTACAATGAGCAGTTCTTC. Translating gives CASSPQGARAYNEQFF. Full variable domain (remainder filled in from reference TRBV19 and TRBJ2-1): DGGITQSPKYLFRKEGQNVTLSCEQNLNHDAMYWYRQDPGQGLRLIYYSQIVNDFQKGDIAEGYSVSREKKESFPLTVTSAQKNPTAFYLCASSPQGARAYNEQFFGPGTRLTVL.

This clonotype was observed many times. The chain uses TRBV18 and TRBJ2-1; 7 nucleotides align to TRBD2. The trim removed 2 bases at V and 5 bases at J, leaving 3 bases unmatched. The CDR3 is 14 amino acids. Germline loops: CDR1 KGHSH, CDR2 LQKENI. CDR3 residues: CASSPSGIDNEQFF. The CDR3 nucleotides read TGTGCCAGCTCACCAAGCGGGATAGACAATGAGCAGTTCTTC. The variable domain in full, completed from reference TRBV18 and TRBJ2-1, reads NAGVMQNPRHLVRRRGQEARLRCSPMKGHSHVYWYRQLPEEGLKFMVYLQKENIIDESGMPKERFSAEFPKEGPSILRIQQVVRGDSAAYFCASSPSGIDNEQFFGPGTRLTVL.

V gene TRBV19 combines with J gene TRBJ1-1, with D unclear. There are 14 residues in the CDR3. V was pared by 8 bases and J by 7 bases, with 20 bases between. Per the germline V gene, CDR1 is LNHDA and CDR2 is SQIVND (reference sequence). The CDR3 is CASDDRVQSDEAFF. The CDR3 region has the DNA TGTGCCAGTGACGATCGGGTCCAAAGCGATGAAGCTTTCTTT.

V gene TRBV29-1 combines with J gene TRBJ2-2; 9 nucleotides align to TRBD2. This CDR3 is 17 amino acids long. With 6 bases clipped from V and 5 bases from J, the junction kept 16 bases outside the gene matches. Germline CDR1 is SQVTM and CDR2 is ANQGSEA. The DNA for the CDR3 is TGCAGCGTCCCTAACGAGTCAGCGGGGGGACATACCGGGGAGCTGTTTTTT. Translated, it gives CSVPNESAGGHTGELFF.

This chain connects TRBV4-2 to TRBJ2-3; 9 bases align to TRBD1. The CDR3 covers 17 residues. Trimming at V came to 1 base and at J to 0 bases, leaving 5 bases not matched to a gene. The V gene's germline CDR1 is LGHNA and CDR2 YNFKEQ. The CDR3, as DNA: TGTGCCAGCAGCCAAGCTCTCGGACAGGGGAGCACAGATACGCAGTATTTT. This translates into CASSQALGQGSTDTQYF.

The rearrangement links TRBV7-6 to TRBJ2-5; TRBD2 aligns across 9 bases. Germline assignment: CDR1 SGHVS and CDR2 FNYEAQ. V lost 5 bases to trimming and J lost 4 bases; unmatched junction nucleotides: 17. The CDR3 extends over 18 amino acids. This CDR3 is CASSPVVSGSRLGETQYF. The CDR3 coding sequence is TGTGCCAGCAGCCCGGTGGTTAGCGGGAGCAGACTAGGAGAGACCCAGTACTTC.

A few counts support this clonotype. The gene calls are TRBV7-3 and TRBJ2-1, with 7 bases fitting TRBD1. The CDR3 has 15 residues. CDR1 is SGHTA and CDR2 is FQGTGA in the germline V gene. The V segment lost 5 bases and the J segment 9 bases; nucleotides outside the gene matches: 13. CDR3 DNA: TGTGCCAGCAGCGCTACCAGGGACAGTGGTGGTGAGCAGTTCTTC. It yields the protein CASSATRDSGGEQFF.

The rearrangement links TRBV20-1 to TRBJ1-5; the D gene is possibly TRBD1 (6 bases). Germline values: CDR1 DFQATT, CDR2 SNEGSKA (reference sequence). Trimming cost V 6 bases and J 7 bases, with 13 bases left between them. This CDR3 has 12 amino acids. The CDR3 DNA follows: TGCAGTGCGGACACAGGGTCCCAGCCCCAGCATTTT. This translates into CSADTGSQPQHF.